The TCR beta chain described here comes from a study of T cells in Graves' hyperthyroidism and ophthalmopathy. TCR beta CDR3 regions were amplified from RNA transcripts. Primed by the HTBI set, a first-round RT-PCR was run on the TCR CDR3. MiXCR, applied by TCRdb to the multiplex PCR reads, yields one record per CDR3 protein. This table holds nearly 600,000 distinct CDR3 sequences, around 14% found once. CDR1 and CDR2 (germline): ENHRY, SYGVKD. The CDR3 is 12 amino acids. Trimming removed 3 bases from V and 8 bases from J, with 10 bases in between. Investigators excluded patients with uncontrolled infection, other autoimmune disease, pregnancy or lactation. This clonotype was observed at least ten times.

The chain is built from TRBV10-3 and TRBJ1-1; D remains ambiguous. Sequencing was done on a sample of blood. This TCR came from a woman aged 30 to 39 with Graves' hyperthyroidism that later progressed to Graves' ophthalmopathy. The CDR3 coding sequence is TGTGCCATCAGTGATAGGGCATTAGAAGCTTTCTTT. Amino acids: CAISDRALEAFF.